A single T cell receptor (beta chain) is shown here with its context. As originally analysed: Estimates of nucleated cell counts were drawn from the amplification of reference gene primers. Generated by immunoSEQ multiplex PCR, the TCRdb table keeps only in-frame clones and is missing some. That table is the source of V, J and clone size, and D and trimming were worked out from the DNA. The sample contains fewer than 120,000 clones, 87% of which appear only once. The data stem from a study of blood T cell repertoires in COVID-19. The overall study: There were acute and convalescent COVID-19 samples, and they came from the United States, Italy and Spain. T cells, B-cell-depleted T cells, or PBMCs provided the cDNA or gDNA that served as material.

CDR1 is SGHNT and CDR2 is YYREEE in the germline V gene (reference sequence). The V and J ends lost 3 bases and 0 bases respectively, with 13 bases between them. The CDR3 is made up of 15 amino acids. The chain couples TRBV5-4 to TRBJ2-7; perhaps TRBD1 as D (6 bases). Sequences were obtained from peripheral blood. This TCR was sampled from a human donor in a cohort sampled during active COVID-19. The CDR3 reads CASSSAQGFSYEQYF. In nucleotides, the CDR3 is TGTGCCAGCAGCTCGGCACAGGGATTCTCCTACGAGCAGTACTTC.